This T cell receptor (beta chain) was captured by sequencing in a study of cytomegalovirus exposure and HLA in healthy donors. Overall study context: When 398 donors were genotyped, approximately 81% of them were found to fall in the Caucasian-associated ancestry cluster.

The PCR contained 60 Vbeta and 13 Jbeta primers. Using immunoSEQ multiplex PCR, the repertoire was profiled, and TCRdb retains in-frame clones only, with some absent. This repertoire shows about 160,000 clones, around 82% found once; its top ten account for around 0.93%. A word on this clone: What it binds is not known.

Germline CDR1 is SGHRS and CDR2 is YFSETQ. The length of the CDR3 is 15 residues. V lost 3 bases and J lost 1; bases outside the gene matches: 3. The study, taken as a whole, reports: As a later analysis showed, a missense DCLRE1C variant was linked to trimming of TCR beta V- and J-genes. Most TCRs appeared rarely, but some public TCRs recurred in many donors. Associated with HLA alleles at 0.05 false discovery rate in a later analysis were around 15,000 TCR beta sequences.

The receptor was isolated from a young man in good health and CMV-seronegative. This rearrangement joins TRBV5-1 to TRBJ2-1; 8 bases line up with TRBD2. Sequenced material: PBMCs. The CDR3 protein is CASSSRGGSYNEQFF. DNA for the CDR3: TGCGCCAGCAGCTCCCGGGGGGGTTCCTACAATGAGCAGTTCTTC.